One and the same sample provided the 7 T cell receptor beta chains below, sequenced in a study of T cell responses to AZD1222 COVID-19 vaccine. The repertoire was sequenced with immunoSEQ multiplex PCR; TCRdb's copy has only in-frame clones and lacks some. Counted here are about 60,000 clones, around 85% occurring once; the ten biggest clones make up around 20%. This specimen was peripheral blood, taken on day 0 of MenACWY control vaccination. These receptors came from an adult in good health.

The rearrangement joins TRBV5-1 to TRBJ2-7; D is possibly TRBD2 (5 bases). Trimming left V 1 base short and J 3 bases short, with 11 bases between. CDR3 length equals 14 residues. Germline V gene data show CDR1 as SGHRS and CDR2 as YFSETQ. The CDR3 DNA sequence: TGCGCCAGCAGCTTGATCGGGGTGAACTACGAGCAGTACTTC. Protein sequence: CASSLIGVNYEQYF.

The chain couples TRBV25-1 to TRBJ1-2; TRBD1 matches 8 bases. V lost 4 bases to trimming and J lost 3 bases; unmatched junction nucleotides: 13. The germline V gene has CDR1 MGHDK and CDR2 SYGVNS. This CDR3 contains 17 residues. CDR3 amino acids: CASSAPQLPQGDYGYTF. The CDR3 DNA sequence: TGTGCCAGCAGTGCTCCCCAACTCCCACAGGGGGACTATGGCTACACCTTC.

The chain has TRBV28 and TRBJ1-1; tentative D call: TRBD1 (5 bases). This CDR3 is built from 14 residues. The germline V gene has CDR1 MDHEN and CDR2 SYDVKM. Trimming removed 3 bases from V and 0 bases from J, with 8 bases in between. The CDR3: CASSFQGLNTEAFF. Here the CDR3 DNA reads TGTGCCAGCAGTTTTCAGGGCCTGAACACTGAAGCTTTCTTT.

The rearrangement joins TRBV4-3 to TRBJ2-3; 10 positions match TRBD2. Germline trimming cut 1 base from V and 6 bases from J; bases unmatched to any gene: 7. The CDR3 covers 16 residues. Germline loops: CDR1 LGHNA, CDR2 YSLEER. This CDR3 is CASSQGASGSKDTQYF. The CDR3 DNA reads as TGCGCCAGCAGCCAAGGGGCTAGCGGGAGTAAGGATACGCAGTATTTT.

This clone occurred once. The chain combines TRBV18 with TRBJ2-1; D unclear. Germline V CDR1 and CDR2: KGHSH, LQKENI. With 2 bases removed from V and 7 bases from J, the gap between germline ends came to 6 bases. The CDR3 has 12 residues. The CDR3, as DNA: TGTGCCAGCTCACCAAGCGAAAATGAGCAGTTCTTC. Protein product: CASSPSENEQFF.

The rearrangement uses TRBV6-5 and TRBJ1-1; D remains unclear. The CDR3 is made up of 15 amino acids. Trimming shortened V by 0 bases and J by 7 bases, and 15 bases separated the two germline ends. Germline V gene lookup returns CDR1 MNHEY and CDR2 SVGAGI. CDR3 protein: CASSYSIYGRIEAFF. The CDR3 DNA follows: TGTGCCAGCAGTTACTCGATCTACGGGCGGATTGAAGCTTTCTTT.

This chain joins TRBV15 and TRBJ2-7; 8 nucleotides agree with TRBD1. J gave up 5 bases and V 5 bases, and 8 bases lay outside the gene matches. The V gene's germline CDR1 is LNHNV and CDR2 YYDKDF (reference sequence). The CDR3 extends over 14 amino acids. The CDR3 reads CATSLGGTGNEQYF. CDR3 nucleotide sequence: TGTGCCACCAGCCTAGGTGGGACAGGTAACGAGCAGTACTTC. The variable domain in full, with the rest retrieved from reference TRBV15 and TRBJ2-7, is DAMVIQNPRYQVTQFGKPVTLSCSQTLNHNVMYWYQQKSSQAPKLLFHYYDKDFNNEADTPDNFQSRRPNTSFCFLDIRSPGLGDTAMYLCATSLGGTGNEQYFGPGTRLTVT.